The present T cell receptor (beta chain) was sequenced within a study of cytomegalovirus exposure and HLA in healthy donors. In its sample, this clone was seen a few times. Sequence at one end of the junction differs from germline and may be a read error. The CDR3 consists of 14 residues. Germline V CDR1 and CDR2: SGHKS, YYEKEE (reference sequence). The PCR had 60 Vbeta and 13 Jbeta primers. Data came from immunoSEQ multiplex PCR; TCRdb stores just in-frame clones and leaves some out. The sample has some 140,000 clones; 70% to 85% are singletons. The sequencing input was PBMCs. The J gene is TRBJ2-1, the V gene TRBV5-5; tentatively, D is TRBD2 (6 bases). The sequence came from a woman between 50 and 59 years old in good health and CMV-seropositive. For the CDR3, the DNA is TGTGCCAGCAGCGAGGACACCGTAGGGATGAGGGAGGTCTTC. Amino acids: CASSEDTVGMREVF.